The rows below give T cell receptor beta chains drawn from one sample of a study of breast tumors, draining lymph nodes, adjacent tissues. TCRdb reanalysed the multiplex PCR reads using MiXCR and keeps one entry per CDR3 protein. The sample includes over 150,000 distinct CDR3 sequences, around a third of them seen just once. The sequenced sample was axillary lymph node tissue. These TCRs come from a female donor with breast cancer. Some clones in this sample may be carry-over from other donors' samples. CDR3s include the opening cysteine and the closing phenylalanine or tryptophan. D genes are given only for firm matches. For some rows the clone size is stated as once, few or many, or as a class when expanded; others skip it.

TGTGCCATCGACAGGGGAAGAGACACTGAAGCTTTCTTT CAIDRGRDTEAFF TRBD1 TRBJ1-1 many TRBV10-3
TGTGCCAGCAGCTTACAGGCAGGGGGGGTCTATGGCTACACCTTC CASSLQAGGVYGYTF TRBD1 TRBJ1-2 - TRBV7-9
TGTGCCAGCAGCCGCCAGGTCTATAAAAAAGGGCGGCGAAACACCATATATTTT CASSRQVYKKGRRNTIYF - TRBJ1-3 once TRBV14
TGTGCCATCAGTGACTCAGGGGCAGGGGGCGATCTTAACTATGGCTACACCTTC CAISDSGAGGDLNYGYTF TRBD1 TRBJ1-2 - TRBV12-5
TGTGCCAGCAGCCCTCGTTTGGCGGGGAAGGATTACGAGCAGTACTTC CASSPRLAGKDYEQYF - TRBJ2-7 - TRBV9
TGTGCCAGCAGCCTATTGACTAGTACGGGTAGGCCCTACGTCCTGACTTTC CASSLLTSTGRPYVLTF - TRBJ2-6 - TRBV5-5
TGTGCCGGTAGTATATCTGGGAGTGGCACTGAAGCTTTCTTT CAGSISGSGTEAFF - TRBJ1-1 - TRBV19
TGTGCCAGCAGTTTAACCGGGGACTATGGCTACACCTTC CASSLTGDYGYTF - TRBJ1-2 - TRBV27
TGTGCCATCAGAGACGGGACAGGGGCCCACTCTGGGGCCAACGTCCTGACTTTC CAIRDGTGAHSGANVLTF TRBD1 TRBJ2-6 many TRBV10-3
TGCGCCAGCAGCTACGGACGGAACACCGGGGAGCTGTTTTTT CASSYGRNTGELFF - TRBJ2-2 many TRBV5-1
TGTGCCCGCAGCGTAGCAAACACAGTTAATGAGCAGTTCTTC CARSVANTVNEQFF - TRBJ2-1 - TRBV9
TGTGCCAGCAGCTTGGCTACCTTGTCGCGGGAGGGGACAGATACGCAGTATTTT CASSLATLSREGTDTQYF TRBD2 TRBJ2-3 many TRBV7-9
TGTGCCAGCAGCTTGTGGCCAGGGGCCCGTGGCTACACCTTC CASSLWPGARGYTF - TRBJ1-2 many TRBV5-8
TGTGCCAGCAATCCTATCGGACAGAGCTACGAGCAGTACTTC CASNPIGQSYEQYF - TRBJ2-7 many TRBV6-2/TRBV6-3
TGTGCCAGCAGTTACCCAACTAACGACTACCTAAACATAGACTACAATGAGCAGTCCTTC CASSYPTNDYLNIDYNEQSF - TRBJ2-1 - TRBV6-5
TGTGCCAGCAGCTGGGCTACCGGCGAGCAGTACTTC CASSWATGEQYF - TRBJ2-7 many TRBV6-1
TGTGCCAGCAGTTTAAGGCAGGGGCAAAACACCATATATTTT CASSLRQGQNTIYF - TRBJ1-3 - TRBV27
TGTGCCAGCAGCGACGGCCTCGGGACAGTCCCTTTAGAGCAGTACTTC CASSDGLGTVPLEQYF TRBD1 TRBJ2-7 - TRBV6-5
TGTGCCAGCACTGACAGGGTTGCTTTTGGGCAGTACTTC CASTDRVAFGQYF TRBD1 TRBJ2-7 many TRBV6-5
TGTGCCAGCAGCTCCCTGGACGGGACAGGGGCGTTCGGAAACACCATATATTTT CASSSLDGTGAFGNTIYF TRBD1 TRBJ1-3 - TRBV7-9
TGTGCCAGCAGCCCCTTGGCGGGGAGTACCGGGGAGCTGTTTTTT CASSPLAGSTGELFF - TRBJ2-2 many TRBV7-2
TGTGCCAGCAGTGAAATTAGCGACTACGAGCAGTACTTC CASSEISDYEQYF - TRBJ2-7 many TRBV2
TGTGCCAGCAGCTCAGGGACTAGCGGGGGGTTTGAGCAGTTCTTC CASSSGTSGGFEQFF TRBD2 TRBJ2-1 few TRBV9
TGTGCCAGCACTCCGGACAGGGAGGGCACTGAAGCTTTCTTT CASTPDREGTEAFF TRBD1 TRBJ1-1 - TRBV6-4
TGCAGCGTTGGACTCGCGGGAGGACCTAGCTCCTACAATGAGCAGTTCTTC CSVGLAGGPSSYNEQFF TRBD2 TRBJ2-1 many TRBV29-1
TGTGTCAGCAGCCAAACCGGGACAGGCTACGAGCAGTACTTC CVSSQTGTGYEQYF TRBD1 TRBJ2-7 - TRBV3-1
TGTGCCAGCAGCTTCCGGGCCCTGGGGAGCAATCAGCCCCAGCATTTT CASSFRALGSNQPQHF - TRBJ1-5 many TRBV7-2
TGCAGCGTTGAATGGGATGGCGAGCAGTACTTC CSVEWDGEQYF - TRBJ2-7 many TRBV29-1
TGTGCCAGCAGGGAACTAGCGGGGGAGGCTAATGAAAAACTGTTTTTT CASRELAGEANEKLFF - TRBJ1-4 - TRBV2
TGTGCCAGCTCACCCAGCAGGACAGAGAGCACAGATACGCAGTATTTT CASSPSRTESTDTQYF - TRBJ2-3 many TRBV18
TGTGCCACCAGTGATGACAGGGGTCAAGAGACCCAGTACTTC CATSDDRGQETQYF TRBD1 TRBJ2-5 - TRBV24-1
TGTGCCAGCAGCCTTGGAGGAGCCGCCCAAGAGACCCAGTACTTC CASSLGGAAQETQYF - TRBJ2-5 - TRBV5-5
TGTGCCAGCAGTTTGGGCAGGGGGAGTTATGACTATGGCTACACCTTC CASSLGRGSYDYGYTF TRBD1 TRBJ1-2 many TRBV12-3/TRBV12-4
TGTGCCAGCAGTTCGGGACAGGGGTATATTGGGGCGGCTGAAGCTTTCTTT CASSSGQGYIGAAEAFF TRBD1 TRBJ1-1 few TRBV27
TGTGCCAGCAGCCAAGGCGACAGGGCCGCTGTTGTCGGGGAGCTGTTTTTT CASSQGDRAAVVGELFF TRBD1 TRBJ2-2 once TRBV3-1
TGTGCCAGTAGTATTCTTTCGGGACGGACAGGGAACTATGGCTACACCTTC CASSILSGRTGNYGYTF TRBD1 TRBJ1-2 many TRBV19
- CSATRVTGTGCASSSPWGYEQYF - TRBJ2-7 - TRBV20-1
TGTGCCAGCAGCTTGGTGGGACAGGGAGAGACCCAGTACTTC CASSLVGQGETQYF TRBD1 TRBJ2-5 once TRBV7-2
TGTGCCAGCAGTGAAGGGCAGCCTCCCCAAGAGACCCAGTACTTC CASSEGQPPQETQYF - TRBJ2-5 many TRBV2
TGCAGTGCTAGAGACCCCGTTGAGAGCTCCTATAATTCACCCCTCCACTTT CSARDPVESSYNSPLHF - TRBJ1-6 many TRBV20-1
TGTGCCAGCAGCTTGGGGGGACTAGCGGGGTATGTTGAGCAGTTCTTC CASSLGGLAGYVEQFF TRBD2 TRBJ2-1 few TRBV5-4
TGTGCCAGCACTCACCTCGGGACTAGCGGGGGGGCTGGGGCAGATACGCAGTATTTT CASTHLGTSGGAGADTQYF TRBD2 TRBJ2-3 many TRBV12-3/TRBV12-4
TGTGCCAGCAGTGACGTATCGGGAGTTGACACAGATACGCAGTATTTC CASSDVSGVDTDTQYF - TRBJ2-3 - TRBV2
TGTGCCAGCAGCTCCCCCACGGAGCCGGGGTCCTACGAGCAGTACTTC CASSSPTEPGSYEQYF - TRBJ2-7 few TRBV28
TGTGCCAGCAGCCTGGGGGATCTTACAACTAATGAAAAACTGTTTTTT CASSLGDLTTNEKLFF - TRBJ1-4 many TRBV7-9
TGTGCCTGGAGTACAGGGGTGTCTGGAAACACCATATATTTT CAWSTGVSGNTIYF TRBD1 TRBJ1-3 - TRBV30
TGTGCCAGCAGGCCCAGGGACCTTAGTAATGAAAAACTGTTTTTT CASRPRDLSNEKLFF - TRBJ1-4 many TRBV7-9
TGTGCCAGCAGCTTGGAGGCAGCCGGATATGAGCAGTACTTC CASSLEAAGYEQYF - TRBJ2-7 - TRBV5-5
TGTGCCAGTAGTGTCGGCGGGCTAGCGGGGGGACAAGAGACCCAGTCCTTC CASSVGGLAGGQETQSF TRBD2 TRBJ2-5 - TRBV19
TGTGCCAGCAGTCATAAGGGACAGGTCTCGGGACTAGCGACTTCTTTGTCCTACAATGAGCAGTTCTTC CASSHKGQVSGLATSLSYNEQFF TRBD2 TRBJ2-1 many TRBV25-1
TGTGCCAGCAGTTTACTAGCGGGATTGAATGAGCAGTTCTTC CASSLLAGLNEQFF TRBD2 TRBJ2-1 many TRBV12-3/TRBV12-4
TGTGCCACCAGTGCCCGGCGGACTAGTGGGACCCAGTACTTC CATSARRTSGTQYF TRBD2 TRBJ2-5 few TRBV24-1
TGTGCCAGCAGACCCACAGGGAAAGAGACCCAGTACTTC CASRPTGKETQYF - TRBJ2-5 many TRBV5-8
TGTGCCAGCAGCTTGGCCTCATACAGGGGGAACACAGATACGCAGTATTTT CASSLASYRGNTDTQYF TRBD1 TRBJ2-3 - TRBV5-4